This TCR beta chain is drawn from a study of CD8+CD57+ T cells in acquired aplastic anemia. Overall study: The sorted CD4+ and CD8+ cells yielded an average approximately 3 ug of DNA.

Profiles of TCR beta VDJ and CDR3 were generated from a genomic DNA template. MiXCR, run by TCRdb on the reads, gives a single entry per CDR3 protein. Here the sample spans under 200,000 distinct CDR3 sequences, 48% being singletons. Germline CDR1 is SGHVS and CDR2 is FQNEAQ. Trimming took 5 bases from V and 6 from J, leaving 21 bases between them. CDR3 length: 16 amino acids. This clonotype has a count of ten or more. Whoever was chosen for sequencing had shown CD8+CD57+ cell expansion by flow cytometry. Every patient was diagnosed with severe acquired aplastic anemia. No therapy was given to patients before blood sampling.

Material for sequencing was sorted CD4+, CD8+, or CD8+CD57+ T cells (not recorded which) from PBMCs. The chain carries TRBV7-8 and TRBJ2-3, with D unclear. This TCR was recovered from a human donor with aplastic anemia. The CDR3 here is CASSLNQRLKRDTQYF. DNA of the CDR3: TGTGCCAGCAGCCTAAATCAGAGATTGAAAAGGGATACGCAGTATTTT.